This is a list of T cell receptor beta chains from one sample in a study of cytomegalovirus exposure and HLA in healthy donors. Some clones are missing from TCRdb's copy, which holds only in-frame ones; the method was immunoSEQ multiplex PCR. The repertoire has roughly 130,000 clones, roughly 89% of them found once; the top ten carry 3% to 3.5%. The sequenced sample was PBMCs. The receptor set was obtained from a man aged 25-40 years in good health and CMV-seronegative. CDR3s include the opening cysteine and the closing phenylalanine or tryptophan. Fields, in order: CDR3 length, clone size, J gene, V gene, D gene, CDR3 protein, CDR3 DNA. The D gene is left open where the match is weak. Clone size is given for some rows only: seen once, a few or many times, or a class if the clone is expanded.

>15|.|TRBJ2-5|TRBV5-1|.
CASGPGAQNQETQYF
TGCGCCAGCGGTCCAGGGGCCCAAAACCAAGAGACCCAGTACTTC
>15|.|TRBJ1-5|TRBV9|.
CASSVDMGGNQPQHF
TGTGCCAGCAGCGTAGATATGGGGGGGAATCAGCCCCAGCATTTT
>14|.|TRBJ1-6|TRBV4-3|.
CASSQDWGDSPLHF
TGCGCCAGCAGCCAAGATTGGGGGGACTCACCCCTCCACTTT
>17|.|TRBJ1-6|TRBV28|TRBD1
CASSLRDRGGVNSPLHF
TGTGCCAGCAGTTTACGGGACAGGGGAGGCGTAAATTCACCCCTCCACTTT
>13|.|TRBJ2-2|TRBV6-5|.
CASSYYSTGELFF
TGTGCCAGCAGTTACTACAGCACCGGGGAGCTGTTTTTT
>17|.|TRBJ2-7|TRBV11-2|.
CASSIVAGTSNSYEQYF
TGTGCCAGCAGCATTGTAGCCGGGACATCCAACTCCTACGAGCAGTACTTC
>13|.|TRBJ1-1|TRBV9|.
CASSVSAGTEAFF
TGTGCCAGCAGCGTTTCTGCGGGCACTGAAGCTTTCTTT
>12|.|TRBJ1-2|TRBV5-6|TRBD1
CASSMTGVGYTF
TGTGCCAGCAGCATGACAGGGGTCGGCTACACCTTC
>16|.|TRBJ2-1|TRBV15|TRBD1
CATSSTGTGRSNEQFF
TGTGCCACCAGCAGTACCGGGACAGGGAGGAGCAATGAGCAGTTCTTC
>15|.|TRBJ2-1|TRBV5-8|.
CASSLSWGGLNEQFF
TGTGCCAGCAGCTTGTCGTGGGGGGGCCTCAATGAGCAGTTCTTC
>16|.|TRBJ2-4|TRBV5-6|.
CASSLGAGEAKNIQYF
TGTGCCAGCAGCTTGGGGGCAGGGGAAGCCAAAAACATTCAGTACTTC
>13|.|TRBJ1-1|TRBV19|.
CASSIGQNTEAFF
TGTGCCAGTAGTATAGGGCAGAACACTGAAGCTTTCTTT
>14|.|TRBJ2-7|TRBV5-1|TRBD1
CASSLARTGFEQYF
TGCGCCAGCAGCTTGGCCAGGACAGGGTTCGAGCAGTACTTC
>13|.|TRBJ1-5|TRBV7-9|.
CASSLGLNQPQHF
TGTGCCAGCAGCCTAGGGCTCAATCAGCCCCAGCATTTT
>14|few|TRBJ1-2|TRBV6-5|TRBD1
CASSEGDRNYGYTF
TGTGCCAGCAGTGAAGGGGACAGGAACTATGGCTACACCTTC
>15|once|TRBJ1-1|TRBV13|.
CASSLGAGGNTEAFF
TGTGCCAGCAGCTTAGGGGCGGGGGGCAACACTGAAGCTTTCTTT
>17|.|TRBJ2-1|TRBV7-9|TRBD2
CASSLASPAGGYNEQFF
TGTGCCAGCAGCTTAGCGTCGCCAGCGGGGGGATACAATGAGCAGTTCTTC
>16|.|TRBJ2-1|TRBV6-1|.
CASSVYYVESYNEQFF
TGTGCCAGCAGTGTGTACTACGTGGAATCCTACAATGAGCAGTTCTTC
>12|.|TRBJ2-1|TRBV6-1|.
CASGGWDNEQFF
TGTGCCAGCGGGGGCTGGGATAATGAGCAGTTCTTC
>15|.|TRBJ2-1|TRBV5-1|TRBD2
CATGEGFSSYNEQFF
TGCGCCACCGGGGAGGGGTTCAGCTCCTACAATGAGCAGTTCTTC
>14|.|TRBJ1-1|TRBV27|.
CASSSPYLNTEAFF
TGTGCCAGCAGTTCCCCTTATCTGAACACTGAAGCTTTCTTT
>16|.|TRBJ2-3|TRBV7-9|TRBD2
CASSFQPGGWGDTQYF
TGTGCCAGCAGCTTTCAGCCGGGGGGATGGGGAGATACGCAGTATTTT
>10|.|TRBJ2-7|TRBV6-6|.
CATLGAEQYF
TGTGCCACCCTGGGGGCCGAGCAGTACTTC
>12|once|TRBJ2-1|TRBV2|.
CASSLRYNEQFF
TGTGCCAGCAGCCTTAGATACAATGAGCAGTTCTTC
>16|.|TRBJ1-6|TRBV5-1|.
CASSSGDLAYNSPLHF
TGCGCCAGCAGCTCCGGGGATCTGGCCTATAATTCACCCCTCCACTTT
>14|.|TRBJ2-1|TRBV11-2|TRBD2
CASNTAGEHNEQFF
TGTGCCAGCAACACAGCGGGGGAACATAATGAGCAGTTCTTC
>14|.|TRBJ1-1|TRBV1|.
CTSSKGQMNTEAFF
TGCACCAGCAGCAAGGGACAGATGAACACTGAAGCTTTCTTT
>17|.|TRBJ2-1|TRBV27|TRBD2
CASSSISGPYSYNEQFF
TGTGCCAGCAGTTCGATTAGCGGGCCTTACTCCTACAATGAGCAGTTCTTC
>15|.|TRBJ2-1|TRBV7-6|TRBD2
CASSSLAGGTNEQFF
TGTGCCAGCAGCTCCCTAGCGGGGGGGACCAATGAGCAGTTCTTC
>14|.|TRBJ1-5|TRBV28|.
CASVRGNPRQPQHF
TGTGCCAGCGTGCGGGGCAACCCCCGGCAGCCCCAGCATTTT
>18|.|TRBJ2-3|TRBV30|TRBD2
CAWSSRRLAGSSTDTQYF
TGTGCCTGGAGTAGTAGAAGACTAGCGGGATCCAGCACAGATACGCAGTATTTT
>13|.|TRBJ1-5|TRBV28|TRBD1
CASKAGGVQPQHF
TGTGCCAGCAAAGCAGGGGGCGTTCAGCCCCAGCATTTT
>14|.|TRBJ2-7|TRBV7-9|TRBD1
CASSLRDSAYEQYF
TGTGCCAGCAGTCTGAGGGACAGCGCCTACGAGCAGTACTTC
>14|.|TRBJ2-7|TRBV6-5|.
CASSYGPDNYEQYF
TGTGCCAGCAGTTACGGCCCGGACAATTACGAGCAGTACTTC
>12|.|TRBJ2-1|TRBV5-1|.
CASSLNENEQFF
TGCGCCAGCAGCTTGAATGAGAATGAGCAGTTCTTC
>14|few|TRBJ1-1|TRBV6-5|.
CASSYSKGDTEAFF
TGTGCCAGCAGTTACTCGAAAGGGGACACTGAAGCTTTCTTT
>15|.|TRBJ1-4|TRBV28|.
CASGRTGYFGEKLFF
TGTGCCAGCGGGCGAACAGGGTATTTTGGTGAAAAACTGTTTTTT
>16|.|TRBJ2-2|TRBV5-4|.
CASSLSSSTNTGELFF
TGTGCCAGCAGCTTGTCCTCTAGCACCAACACCGGGGAGCTGTTTTTT
>13|.|TRBJ1-2|TRBV6-5|.
CASSYDRIYGYTF
TGTGCCAGCAGTTATGACAGGATCTATGGCTACACCTTC
>18|once|TRBJ2-3|TRBV14|TRBD2
CASSQFLGRGGTTDTQYF
TGTGCCAGCAGCCAATTTCTCGGGCGGGGGGGAACCACAGATACGCAGTATTTT
>15|.|TRBJ2-7|TRBV7-6|.
CASSLESGKMYEQYF
TGTGCCAGCAGCTTAGAGTCAGGGAAAATGTACGAGCAGTACTTC
>15|.|TRBJ2-1|TRBV5-4|TRBD2
CASSRTSGGHNEQFF
TGTGCCAGCAGCAGGACTAGCGGGGGGCACAATGAGCAGTTCTTC
>11|.|TRBJ1-1|TRBV20-1|.
CSARRTDEAFF
TGCAGTGCTAGAAGGACAGACGAAGCTTTCTTT
>17|few|TRBJ2-5|TRBV28|TRBD2
CASSLFGLAGVQETQYF
TGTGCCAGCAGTTTATTCGGACTAGCGGGGGTACAAGAGACCCAGTACTTC
>14|.|TRBJ2-1|TRBV6-6|.
CASTMGGRGNEQFF
TGTGCCAGCACCATGGGGGGGCGGGGCAATGAGCAGTTCTTC
>17|.|TRBJ2-1|TRBV27|.
CASSPPGMLNLPNEQFF
TGTGCCAGCAGTCCCCCAGGGATGTTAAACCTACCCAATGAGCAGTTCTTC
>15|.|TRBJ2-3|TRBV5-1|TRBD2
CASGPFAGGTDTQYF
TGCGCCAGCGGACCCTTCGCGGGGGGCACAGATACGCAGTATTTT
>16|.|TRBJ1-2|TRBV4-3|.
CASSDQDRQNNYGYTF
TGCGCCAGCAGCGACCAAGACAGGCAGAATAACTATGGCTACACCTTC
>16|.|TRBJ2-1|TRBV28|.
CASSLTDPRQINEQFF
TGTGCCAGCAGTCTGACAGACCCTAGACAAATCAATGAGCAGTTCTTC
>14|.|TRBJ2-7|TRBV28|TRBD1
CASSLRQGEGEQYF
TGTGCCAGCAGTCTACGACAGGGGGAAGGCGAGCAGTACTTC
>16|once|TRBJ2-2|TRBV11-3|.
CASSFRQVLDTGELFF
TGTGCCAGCAGCTTCCGACAGGTTTTGGACACCGGGGAGCTGTTTTTT
>16|.|TRBJ1-1|TRBV2|.
CASSDRGAWMNTEAFF
TGTGCCAGCAGTGATCGGGGGGCCTGGATGAACACTGAAGCTTTCTTT
>16|.|TRBJ1-2|TRBV7-9|.
CASSPLGGGTNYGYTF
TGTGCCAGCAGCCCGTTGGGAGGGGGTACTAACTATGGCTACACCTTC
>14|.|TRBJ2-7|TRBV4-3|.
CASSQDWRTYEQYF
TGCGCCAGCAGCCAAGATTGGAGGACCTACGAGCAGTACTTC
>15|.|TRBJ2-5|TRBV2|.
CASSEARAGQETQYF
TGTGCCAGCAGTGAAGCCCGGGCGGGCCAAGAGACCCAGTACTTC